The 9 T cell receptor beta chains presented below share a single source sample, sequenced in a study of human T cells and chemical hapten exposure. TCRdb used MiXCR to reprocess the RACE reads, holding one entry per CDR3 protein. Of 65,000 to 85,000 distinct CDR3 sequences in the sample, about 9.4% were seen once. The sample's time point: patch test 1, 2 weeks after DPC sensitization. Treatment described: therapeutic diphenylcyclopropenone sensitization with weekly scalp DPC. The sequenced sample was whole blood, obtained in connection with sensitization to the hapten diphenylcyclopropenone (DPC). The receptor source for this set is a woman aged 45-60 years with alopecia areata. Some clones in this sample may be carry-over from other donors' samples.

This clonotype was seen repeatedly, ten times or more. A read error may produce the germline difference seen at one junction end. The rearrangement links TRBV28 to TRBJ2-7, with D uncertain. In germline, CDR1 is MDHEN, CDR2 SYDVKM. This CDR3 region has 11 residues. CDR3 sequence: CASSSLEMSLF. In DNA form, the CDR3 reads TGTGCCAGCAGTAGCCTCGAGATGAGTCTCTTC.

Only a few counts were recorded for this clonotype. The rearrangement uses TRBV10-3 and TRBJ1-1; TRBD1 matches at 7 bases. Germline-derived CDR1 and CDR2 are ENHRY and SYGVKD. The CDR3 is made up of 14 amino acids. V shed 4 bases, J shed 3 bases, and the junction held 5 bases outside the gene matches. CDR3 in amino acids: CAISVNRGDTEAFF. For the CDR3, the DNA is TGTGCCATCAGTGTTAACAGGGGAGACACTGAAGCTTTCTTT.

The CDR3 here is CASSLGRSGTEAFF. DNA of the CDR3: TGCGCCAGCAGCTTGGGGCGGTCCGGGACTGAAGCTTTCTTT. This rearrangement joins TRBV5-1 to TRBJ1-1, with D unclear. Looked up from germline, CDR1 is SGHRS and CDR2 is YFSETQ. The ends were cut back, 0 bases at V and 5 bases at J, with 11 bases in the middle. The CDR3 runs 14 residues.

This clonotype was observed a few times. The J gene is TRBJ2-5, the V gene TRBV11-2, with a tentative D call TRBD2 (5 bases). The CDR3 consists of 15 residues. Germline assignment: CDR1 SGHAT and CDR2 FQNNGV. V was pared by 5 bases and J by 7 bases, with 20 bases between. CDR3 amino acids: CASSMDSIALGTQYF. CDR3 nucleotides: TGTGCCAGCAGCATGGACTCCATCGCCCTAGGGACCCAGTACTTC.

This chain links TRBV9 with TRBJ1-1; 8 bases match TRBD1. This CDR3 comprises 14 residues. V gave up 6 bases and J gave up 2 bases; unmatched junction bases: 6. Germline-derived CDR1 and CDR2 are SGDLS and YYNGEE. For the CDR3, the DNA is TGTGCCAGCATCGGTGGGACAGGAAACACTGAAGCTTTCTTT. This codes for CASIGGTGNTEAFF.

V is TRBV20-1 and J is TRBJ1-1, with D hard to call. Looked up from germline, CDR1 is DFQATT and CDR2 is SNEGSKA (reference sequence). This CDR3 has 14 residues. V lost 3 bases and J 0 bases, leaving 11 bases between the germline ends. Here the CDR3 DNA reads TGCAGTGCTAGCCCATCCGGAATGAACACTGAAGCTTTCTTT. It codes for CSASPSGMNTEAFF.

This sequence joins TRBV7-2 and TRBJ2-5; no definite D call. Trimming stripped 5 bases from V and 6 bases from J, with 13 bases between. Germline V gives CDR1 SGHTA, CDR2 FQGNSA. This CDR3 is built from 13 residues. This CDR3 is CASSLQIEKTQYF. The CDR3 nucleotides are TGTGCCAGCAGCCTGCAAATCGAGAAGACCCAGTACTTC.

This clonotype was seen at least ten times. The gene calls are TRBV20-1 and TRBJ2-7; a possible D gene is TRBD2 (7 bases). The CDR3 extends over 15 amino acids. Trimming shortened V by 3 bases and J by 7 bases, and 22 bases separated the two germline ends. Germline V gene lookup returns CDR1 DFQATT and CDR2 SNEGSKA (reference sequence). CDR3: CSASSLGAGAIEQYF. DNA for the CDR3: TGCAGTGCTAGCTCGCTGGGGGCGGGAGCTATTGAGCAGTACTTC.

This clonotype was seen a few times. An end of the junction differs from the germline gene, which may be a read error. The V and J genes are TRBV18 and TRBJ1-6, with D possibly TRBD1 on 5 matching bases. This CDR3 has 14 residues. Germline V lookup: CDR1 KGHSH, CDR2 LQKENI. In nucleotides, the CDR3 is TGTGCCAGCTCAGCAGGGACTGATAATTCACCCCGCCACTTT. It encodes CASSAGTDNSPRHF.